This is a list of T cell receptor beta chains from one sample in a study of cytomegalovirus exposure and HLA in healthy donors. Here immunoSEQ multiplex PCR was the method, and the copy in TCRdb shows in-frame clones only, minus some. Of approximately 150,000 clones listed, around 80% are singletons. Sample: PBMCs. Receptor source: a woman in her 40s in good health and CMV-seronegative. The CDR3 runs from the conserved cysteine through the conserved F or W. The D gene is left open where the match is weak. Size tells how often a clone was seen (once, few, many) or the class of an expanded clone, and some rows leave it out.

CASSLEGVTGGTEAFF TGTGCCAGCAGCTTAGAAGGCGTCACGGGGGGAACTGAAGCTTTCTTT TRBV7-3 - - TRBJ1-1
CASSLEGTYEQYF TGCGCCAGCAGCTTGGAGGGGACCTACGAGCAGTACTTC TRBV5-1 - - TRBJ2-7
CASSASGQGGGYTF TGTGCCAGCAGTGCCTCGGGACAGGGAGGGGGCTACACCTTC TRBV28 TRBD1 few TRBJ1-2
CASRDSDRSEGYTF TGCGCCAGCAGGGACTCGGACAGGTCCGAAGGCTACACCTTC TRBV5-1 TRBD1 - TRBJ1-2
CATGTGGILTGNTIYF TGTGCCACCGGGACAGGGGGAATACTGACTGGAAACACCATATATTTT TRBV19 TRBD1 - TRBJ1-3
CASSRDRVRADTQYF TGTGCCAGTAGTAGGGACAGGGTTAGAGCAGATACGCAGTATTTT TRBV19 TRBD1 - TRBJ2-3
CASRLIGGVRELFF TGTGCCAGCAGGCTTATAGGGGGTGTTCGGGAGCTGTTTTTT TRBV27 - once TRBJ2-2
CASSLAPARGQFF TGCGCCAGCAGCTTGGCCCCGGCTCGGGGGCAGTTCTTC TRBV5-1 - - TRBJ2-1
CASKWTGGGIQYF TGTGCCAGCAAATGGACAGGGGGGGGCATTCAGTACTTC TRBV21-1 - - TRBJ2-4
CASSSGTGGWGYTF TGTGCCAGCAGTTCCGGGACAGGGGGATGGGGCTACACCTTC TRBV6-6 TRBD1 - TRBJ1-2
CASSYREGNTDTQYF TGTGCCAGCAGTTACCGGGAGGGGAACACAGATACGCAGTATTTT TRBV6-5 TRBD2 - TRBJ2-3
CATSRDRQGANTGELFF TGTGCCACCAGCAGAGATCGGCAGGGGGCAAACACCGGGGAGCTGTTTTTT TRBV15 TRBD1 - TRBJ2-2
CASSEQGSGANVLTF TGTGCCAGCAGTGAACAGGGATCTGGGGCCAACGTCCTGACTTTC TRBV2 - few TRBJ2-6
CASSLSGMGTDTRYF TGTGCCAGCAGTCTTAGCGGGATGGGCACAGATACGCGGTATTTT TRBV7-2 TRBD2 - TRBJ2-3
CASSLTSGTGELFF TGCGCCAGCAGCTTGACTAGCGGCACCGGGGAGCTGTTTTTT TRBV5-1 TRBD2 - TRBJ2-2
CAWRILAGGSGELFF TGTGCCTGGAGAATACTAGCGGGAGGGTCCGGGGAGCTGTTTTTT TRBV30 TRBD2 - TRBJ2-2
CAWSVAGWEQYF TGTGCCTGGAGTGTAGCAGGGTGGGAGCAGTACTTC TRBV30 - - TRBJ2-7
CASSPRVAGGPYEQYF TGTGCCAGCAGCCCCCGAGTAGCGGGGGGCCCCTACGAGCAGTACTTC TRBV5-4 TRBD2 - TRBJ2-7
CASSLGAGGKQFF TGTGCCAGCAGCTTAGGCGCGGGGGGTAAGCAGTTCTTC TRBV7-9 TRBD2 - TRBJ2-1
CASSSGQGMGTEAFF TGTGCCAGCAGCTCGGGACAGGGGATGGGAACTGAAGCTTTCTTT TRBV7-6 TRBD1 - TRBJ1-1
CASSMGGTGRNQPQHF TGCGCCAGCAGTATGGGGGGGACGGGTCGCAATCAGCCCCAGCATTTT TRBV10-1 - few TRBJ1-5
CASSQASGSGEQFF TGTGCCAGCAGCCAAGCTAGCGGGAGTGGAGAGCAGTTCTTC TRBV4-2 TRBD2 - TRBJ2-1
CASRVLGGRDSYNEQFF TGTGCCAGCCGGGTTCTAGGAGGGCGGGATTCCTACAATGAGCAGTTCTTC TRBV16 - few TRBJ2-1
CASSGQGLAGRNEQFF TGTGCCAGCAGTGGCCAAGGACTAGCGGGACGAAATGAGCAGTTCTTC TRBV6-1 TRBD2 - TRBJ2-1
CASRGQGYTEAFF TGTGCCAGTAGGGGACAGGGGTACACTGAAGCTTTCTTT TRBV19 TRBD1 - TRBJ1-1
CASGLAGDRGQETQYF TGTGCTAGTGGTTTGGCCGGAGACAGGGGCCAAGAGACCCAGTACTTC TRBV12-5 TRBD1 - TRBJ2-5
CASSYTSGGEQYF TGTGCCAGCAGTTACACATCAGGGGGCGAGCAGTACTTC TRBV6-5 TRBD1 - TRBJ2-7
CASSLRTGLPTDTQYF TGTGCCAGCAGCTTACGAACAGGGCTCCCCACAGATACGCAGTATTTT TRBV11-2 - - TRBJ2-3
CASSLVAGTDTQYF TGTGCCAGCAGCTTAGTAGCCGGGACAGATACGCAGTATTTT TRBV7-9 - - TRBJ2-3
CASSRRAGGGDEQFF TGCGCCAGCAGCCGACGTGCGGGAGGGGGCGATGAGCAGTTCTTC TRBV5-1 TRBD2 few TRBJ2-1
CASSGDYRGYEQYF TGTGCCAGTAGTGGCGATTATCGGGGGTACGAGCAGTACTTC TRBV19 - few TRBJ2-7
CASSEGVAGGWIETQYF TGTGCCAGCAGTGAAGGGGTAGCGGGAGGCTGGATAGAGACCCAGTACTTC TRBV6-1 TRBD2 - TRBJ2-5
CASSILQGSDGYTF TGTGCCAGTAGTATCTTACAGGGATCGGATGGCTACACCTTC TRBV19 - - TRBJ1-2
CASSRGGNYGYTF TGTGCCAGCAGTCGGGGGGGGAATTATGGCTACACCTTC TRBV27 - - TRBJ1-2
CASSLGANEQYF TGCGCCAGCAGCTTGGGGGCAAACGAGCAGTACTTC TRBV5-1 - - TRBJ2-7
CASSPGEGIPEAFF TGCGCCAGCAGCCCCGGAGAGGGCATTCCTGAAGCTTTCTTT TRBV5-1 - - TRBJ1-1
CASSLGGTGTTEAFF TGTGCCAGCAGCTTGGGAGGGACAGGGACCACTGAAGCTTTCTTT TRBV5-4 TRBD1 - TRBJ1-1
CASAAGPSGNTIYF TGTGCCAGCGCTGCAGGGCCCTCTGGAAACACCATATATTTT TRBV9 - - TRBJ1-3
CAWVGRASYEQYF TGTGCCTGGGTCGGGAGGGCCTCCTACGAGCAGTACTTC TRBV30 TRBD2 - TRBJ2-7
CASSGREAQETQYF TGTGCCAGCAGCGGGCGGGAGGCCCAAGAGACCCAGTACTTC TRBV7-9 TRBD2 - TRBJ2-5
CASSFWTGRAGELFF TGTGCCAGCAGCTTCTGGACAGGTCGGGCCGGGGAGCTGTTTTTT TRBV7-2 TRBD1 - TRBJ2-2
CASSLQGLNTEAFF TGTGCCAGCAGCCTACAGGGCCTGAACACTGAAGCTTTCTTT TRBV11-1 - - TRBJ1-1
CASSELETGADTQYF TGTGCCAGCAGTGAACTGGAGACAGGGGCAGATACGCAGTATTTT TRBV6-1 TRBD1 - TRBJ2-3
CASSLDQGRIGGYTF TGTGCCAGCAGCTTAGATCAGGGGCGGATTGGTGGCTACACCTTC TRBV7-2 - - TRBJ1-2
CASSDPPGLANYGYTF TGTGCCAGCAGTGACCCGCCAGGGTTAGCTAACTATGGCTACACCTTC TRBV6-1 - - TRBJ1-2